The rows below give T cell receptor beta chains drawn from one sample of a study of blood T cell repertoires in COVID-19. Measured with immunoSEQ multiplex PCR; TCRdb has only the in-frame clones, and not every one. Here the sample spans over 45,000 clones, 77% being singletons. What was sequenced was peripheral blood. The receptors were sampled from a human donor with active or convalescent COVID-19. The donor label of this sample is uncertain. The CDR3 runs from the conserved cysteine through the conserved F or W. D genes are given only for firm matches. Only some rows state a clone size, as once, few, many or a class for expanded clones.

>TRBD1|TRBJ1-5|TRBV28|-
TGTGCCAGCATACCGGGACAGGGTAATTATCAGCCCCAGCATTTT
CASIPGQGNYQPQHF
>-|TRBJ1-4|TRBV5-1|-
TGCGCCAGCAGCCCCGGCGGGGAAAAACTGTTTTTT
CASSPGGEKLFF
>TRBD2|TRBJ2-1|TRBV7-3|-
TGTGCCAGCAGCCTGATTCCGGGACTAGCGGACAGCTCCTACAATGAGCAGTTCTTC
CASSLIPGLADSSYNEQFF
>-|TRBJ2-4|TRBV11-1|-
TGTGCCAGCAGCTTGCAGGGGCCCAAAAACATTCAGTACTTC
CASSLQGPKNIQYF
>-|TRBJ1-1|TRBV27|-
TGTGCCAGCAGTTTATTAGGGGGAAGAGAAGCTTTCTTT
CASSLLGGREAFF
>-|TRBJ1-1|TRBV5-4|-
TGTGCCAGCAGCTACCAGGAGAACACTGAAGCTTTCTTT
CASSYQENTEAFF
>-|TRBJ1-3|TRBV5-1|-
TGCGCCAGCAGCTTGAACAGGAACTCTGGAAACACCATATATTTT
CASSLNRNSGNTIYF
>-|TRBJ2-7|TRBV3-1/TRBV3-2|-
TGTGCCAGCAGCCCCCACGGGAGTACTCAAGCCTACGAGCAGTACTTC
CASSPHGSTQAYEQYF
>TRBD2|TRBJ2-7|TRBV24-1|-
TGTGCCACCCAGGGAGGGCCTTCGTACGAGCAGTACTTC
CATQGGPSYEQYF
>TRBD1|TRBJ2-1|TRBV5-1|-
TGCGCCAGCAGCGAGGGACAGGAATACAATGAGCAGTTCTTC
CASSEGQEYNEQFF
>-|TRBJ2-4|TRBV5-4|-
TGTGCCAGCAGCTTGGTACAAGATAAAAACATTCAGTACTTC
CASSLVQDKNIQYF
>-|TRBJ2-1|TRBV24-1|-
TGTGCCACCAGTGAGCAGTACAATGAGCAGTTCTTC
CATSEQYNEQFF
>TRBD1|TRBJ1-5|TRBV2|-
TGTGCCAGCAGCGCCAGGGGGCTGGGCAATCAGCCCCAGCATTTT
CASSARGLGNQPQHF
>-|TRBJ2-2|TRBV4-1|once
TGCGCCAGCAGCCAAGAGGGGAAGCGGCTGAACACCGGGGAGCTGTTTTTT
CASSQEGKRLNTGELFF
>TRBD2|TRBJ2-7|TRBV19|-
TGTGCCAGTAGCATAAGCGGGAGCCTCTCCTACGAGCAGTACTTC
CASSISGSLSYEQYF
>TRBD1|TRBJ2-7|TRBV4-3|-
TGCGCCAGCAGCCTACAGGACAGGGGACCGTACGAGCAGTACTTC
CASSLQDRGPYEQYF
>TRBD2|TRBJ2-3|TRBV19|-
TGTGCCAGTAGTATAACCGCCGAGTTAGCGGGAGGCCCTCGAGCGGATACGCAGTATTTT
CASSITAELAGGPRADTQYF
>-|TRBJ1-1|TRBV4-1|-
TGCGCCAGCAGCCAAGATAGGGGCAGGGGCACTGAAGCTTTCTTT
CASSQDRGRGTEAFF
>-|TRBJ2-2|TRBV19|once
TGTGCCAGTAGTACGACAATAACCGGGGAGCTGTTTTTT
CASSTTITGELFF
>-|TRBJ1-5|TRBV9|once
TGTGCCAGCAGCGTAGATTTTCAGGGATCGCCCCAGCATTTT
CASSVDFQGSPQHF
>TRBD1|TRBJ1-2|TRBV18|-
TGTGCCAGCTACCCGGGACAGGGACTGGTCTATGGCTACACCTTC
CASYPGQGLVYGYTF
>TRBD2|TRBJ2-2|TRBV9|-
TGTGCCAGCAGCGTAGGAACTAGCGGAAACACCGGGGAGCTGTTTTTT
CASSVGTSGNTGELFF
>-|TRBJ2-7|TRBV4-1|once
TGCGCCAGCAGCCAAGATTTCGGCGGATCCTACGAGCAGTACTTC
CASSQDFGGSYEQYF
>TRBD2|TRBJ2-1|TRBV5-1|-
TGCGCCAGCAGCTTCACTAGCGGGACTTTTTACAATGAGCAGTTCTTC
CASSFTSGTFYNEQFF
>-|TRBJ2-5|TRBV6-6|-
TGTGCCAGCAGCCGATTAACAGGGTCAGGGTCGTACTTC
CASSRLTGSGSYF
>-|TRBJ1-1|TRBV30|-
TGTGCCTGGAGTGTAGGTGGGCCTGAAGCTTTCTTT
CAWSVGGPEAFF
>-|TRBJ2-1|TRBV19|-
TGTGCCAGTAGCTCCCCTAACTCCTACAATGAGCAGTTCTTC
CASSSPNSYNEQFF
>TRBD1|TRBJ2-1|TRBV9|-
TGTGCCAGCAGCGCTCGGACAGGGGGCGGGAATGAGCAGTTCTTC
CASSARTGGGNEQFF
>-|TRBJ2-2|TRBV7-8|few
TGTGCCAGCACCAAATCTCAGGGGAACACCGGGGAGCTGTTTTTT
CASTKSQGNTGELFF
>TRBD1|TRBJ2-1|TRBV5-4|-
TGTGCCAGCAGCCTGCCGGGGACAGGGGGGTACAATGAGCAGTTCTTC
CASSLPGTGGYNEQFF
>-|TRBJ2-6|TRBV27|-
TGTGCCAGCAGTTTGCGGGCTGGGGCCAACGTCCTGACTTTC
CASSLRAGANVLTF
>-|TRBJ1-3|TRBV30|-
TGTGCCTGGAGCTTCAAGGACTTCATAAGGAACACCATATATTTT
CAWSFKDFIRNTIYF
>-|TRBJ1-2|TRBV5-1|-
TGCGCCAGCAGCTTGACAGACGTTAACTATGGCTACACCTTC
CASSLTDVNYGYTF
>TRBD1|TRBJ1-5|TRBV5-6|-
TGTGCCAGCAGGCGAGAATTGGGACAGGGTGATCATCAGCCCCAGCATTTT
CASRRELGQGDHQPQHF
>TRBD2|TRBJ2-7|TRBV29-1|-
TGCAGCGTCACGCTAGCGGGAGTTTTCTACGAGCAGTACTTC
CSVTLAGVFYEQYF
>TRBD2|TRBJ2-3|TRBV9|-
TGTGCCAGCAGCCAGGGGGTAGCGGGAGTTCATACGCAGTATTTT
CASSQGVAGVHTQYF
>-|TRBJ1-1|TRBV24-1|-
TGTGCCACCAGTGATCGACGGGACACTGAAGCTTTCTTT
CATSDRRDTEAFF
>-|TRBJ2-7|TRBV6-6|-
TGTGCCAGCAGTTTCAGCTACGAGCAGTACTTC
CASSFSYEQYF
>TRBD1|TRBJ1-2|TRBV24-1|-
TGTGCCACCAGGGAAACAGGGGGCGACGATGGCTACACCTTC
CATRETGGDDGYTF
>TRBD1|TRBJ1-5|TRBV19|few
TGTGCCAGTAGTACCAGATTAACAGGGGGAAACCAGCCCCAGCATTTT
CASSTRLTGGNQPQHF
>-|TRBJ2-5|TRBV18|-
TGTGCCAGCTCACCACAGGCGGGGGAGACCCAGTACTTC
CASSPQAGETQYF
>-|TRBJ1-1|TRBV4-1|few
TGCGCCAGCAGCCACGGGGTTCTTGAAGCTTTCTTT
CASSHGVLEAFF
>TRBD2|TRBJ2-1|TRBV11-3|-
TGTGCCAGCAGCTTACTAGCGGGAGGGGACTATGAGCAGTTCTTC
CASSLLAGGDYEQFF
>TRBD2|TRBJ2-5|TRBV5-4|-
TGTGCCAGCAGCTTTAAACTAGCGGACCAAGAGACCCAGTACTTC
CASSFKLADQETQYF
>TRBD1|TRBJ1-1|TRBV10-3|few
TGTGCCATCAGAGGGACAGGAGACAGTGAAGCTTTCTTT
CAIRGTGDSEAFF
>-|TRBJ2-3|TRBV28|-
TGTGCCTCCGGGTCAACTAGCACAGATACGCAGTATTTT
CASGSTSTDTQYF